What follows describes a single TCR beta chain. Its recognized antigen is unknown. Per-base qualities were not stored, and no clone one base away is much larger. The data derive from a study of blood T cell repertoires in COVID-19 (dated by TCRdb to 2020 to 2022). Study-level background: Collaborator samples came from the United States, Italy and Spain and covered acute and convalescent phases of COVID-19. The material from the prospective study consisted of cDNA or gDNA derived from T cells, B-cell-depleted T cells, or PBMCs. Subjects who had been exposed to COVID-19, were actively infected with it, or had recovered from it provided the deeply sampled blood TCRbeta repertoires that made up the dataset. The repertoires were released in a freely available public database meant as a resource for research on the immune response to SARS-CoV-2. The samples were drawn from two sources: the first 160 participants of the ongoing ImmuneRACE study, and over 1,000 subjects contributed by 6 global collaborators. The sample metadata nearly always contained a de-identified subject ID, COVID-19 status, age in years and sex. Where available, HLA class I and class II types were obtained from metadata supplied by the sample provider rather than from assay-based typing. General findings and caveats noted by the study authors: Clinical and demographic metadata were provided uncurated, with the amount varying by source and participant.

TCRbeta CDR3 regions were amplified from genomic DNA by means of the immunoSEQ Assay, a bias-controlled multiplex PCR. The original pipeline was this. The number of nucleated cells in each sample was estimated by amplification of reference gene primers within the assay. To quantify the absolute abundance of each unique TCRbeta CDR3 rearrangement, sequence reads were collapsed and filtered. For each sample, productive Simpson clonality was calculated as the square root of Simpson's diversity index across productive rearrangements. TCRdb obtained this table from immuneACCESS and retained in-frame rearrangements with V and J assigned. These tables miss some clones; where compared with another copy, unresolved V genes account for less than half of the shortfall, and the remainder is unexplained. V and J calls and clone size follow that table, whereas D and trimming were derived from the DNA. The sample includes about 170,000 clones, with more than 70% observed a single time. In total, the top ten clones hold over 2% of the sample.

Spanning cysteine to phenylalanine, the CDR3 consists of 13 amino acids. The read is trimmed to its CDR3 DNA, 39 bases read in frame from base 1. Trimming accounts for 6 bases at V and 3 bases at J, while the number of junction bases matched to no gene is 3. The germline V gene yields MNHEY for CDR1 and SVGAGI for CDR2. A second Seattle source provided samples from volunteer blood donors who had recovered from COVID-19. Each collaborating institution followed its own protocols to collect whole blood in K2EDTA tubes. For TCRbeta analysis, collaborator samples were shipped as frozen whole blood, as isolated PBMCs, or as DNA extracted from either sample type.

This sequence originates from a man aged 50-60 years who had recovered from COVID-19. The specimen was peripheral blood. This chain joins TRBV6-5 to TRBJ1-2, and TRBD1 aligns with 8 junction nucleotides. The nucleotide sequence is TGTGCCAGCAGGGAGACAGGGGACTATGGCTACACCTTC. It specifies CASRETGDYGYTF.